Shown below are 29 T cell receptor beta chains from a single sample sequenced in a study of blood T cell repertoires in COVID-19. Sequencing used immunoSEQ multiplex PCR; TCRdb keeps in-frame clones, though not all of them. The repertoire consists of around 130,000 clones, with about 85% occurring once and the leading ten covering 4.3%. Sequencing was carried out using peripheral blood. The receptors come from a human donor in a cohort sampled during active COVID-19.

This clone came up once. The chain links TRBV21-1 to TRBJ1-5; the table's D call of TRBD1 was not tested on the DNA. TRBV21-1 is given as a pseudogene. The CDR3 runs to 12 residues. CDR3 in amino acids: CASFTGTQPQHF. The CDR3 DNA follows: TGTGCCAGCTTTACAGGGACTCAGCCCCAGCATTTT.

The chain links TRBV7-9 to TRBJ1-6, with 10 bases lining up with TRBD1. The CDR3 runs to 16 residues. V gave up 5 bases and J gave up 7 bases; unmatched junction bases: 8. CDR1 SEHNR and CDR2 FQNEAQ come from the germline V gene (reference sequence). This CDR3 reads CASSPAGTGDNSPLHF. CDR3 nucleotide sequence: TGTGCCAGCAGCCCTGCCGGGACAGGGGACAATTCACCCCTCCACTTT. Full variable domain (missing parts from reference TRBV7-9 and TRBJ1-6): DTGVSQNPRHKITKRGQNVTFRCDPISEHNRLYWYRQTLGQGPEFLTYFQNEAQLEKSRLLSDRFSAERPKGSFSTLEIQRTEQGDSAMYLCASSPAGTGDNSPLHFGNGTRLTVT.

This sequence joins TRBV6-4 and TRBJ2-1, with 7 nucleotides matching TRBD2. This CDR3 is 15 amino acids long. V gave up 8 bases and J gave up 7 bases; unmatched junction bases: 14. CDR1 is MRHNA, CDR2 SNTAGT, per germline. CDR3 sequence reads: CASPPAAGSGNEQFF. CDR3 in DNA: TGTGCCAGCCCCCCCGCAGCGGGGAGCGGGAATGAGCAGTTCTTC.

The chain has TRBV14 and TRBJ2-1; D might be TRBD1 (6 bases). Trimming took off 4 bases at V and 4 bases at J, with 17 bases between the two ends. Looked up from germline, CDR1 is SGHDN and CDR2 is FVKESK. The CDR3 totals 16 residues. Written as DNA, the CDR3 is TGTGCCAGCAGCCGGGTCGGGACAAACCCTTACAATGAGCAGTTCTTC. It is translated as CASSRVGTNPYNEQFF.

This chain uses TRBV7-2 with TRBJ1-4; a possible D gene is TRBD1 (6 bases). V was pared by 8 bases and J by 4 bases, with 17 bases between. The CDR3 extends over 15 amino acids. CDR1 is SGHTA, CDR2 FQGNSA, per germline. CDR3 loop: CASSLPRTDNEKLFF. CDR3 DNA: TGTGCCAGCTCACTCCCAAGGACAGATAATGAAAAACTGTTTTTT.

The rearrangement uses TRBV30 and TRBJ1-3; 7 bases align to TRBD1. V trimming: 2 bases; J trimming: 0 bases; junction bases outside the gene matches: 7. Germline V gene lookup returns CDR1 GTSNPN and CDR2 SVGIG (reference sequence). The CDR3 is 16 amino acids. Written as DNA, the CDR3 is TGTGCCTGGAGTACGGCAGGGGGTGGCTCTGGAAACACCATATATTTT. Amino acids: CAWSTAGGGSGNTIYF. The variable domain in full, with the rest retrieved from reference TRBV30 and TRBJ1-3, is SQTIHQWPATLVQPVGSPLSLECTVEGTSNPNLYWYRQAAGRGLQLLFYSVGIGQISSEVPQNLSASRPQDRQFILSSKKLLLSDSGFYLCAWSTAGGGSGNTIYFGEGSWLTVV.

The chain combines TRBV5-1 with TRBJ2-3, with 8 bases matching TRBD1. V lost 5 bases, J lost 4 bases, and 15 bases stayed unmatched. The CDR3 totals 17 residues. Looked up from germline, CDR1 is SGHRS and CDR2 is YFSETQ. CDR3 sequence: CASSRWGDRRTSDTQYF. The CDR3 DNA reads TGCGCCAGCAGTCGGTGGGGGGACAGGCGCACCTCAGATACGCAGTATTTT.

This clone was counted a single time. The J gene is TRBJ1-4, the V gene TRBV5-1; 7 bases match TRBD1. The CDR3 has 15 amino acids. Trimming took 4 bases from V and 4 from J; bases not matched to a gene: 7. Germline V lookup: CDR1 SGHRS, CDR2 YFSETQ. DNA of the CDR3: TGCGCCAGCAGCGGATCCGGGACAGTTAATGAAAAACTGTTTTTT. It specifies CASSGSGTVNEKLFF.

The chain is built from TRBV10-3 and TRBJ1-4, with D maybe TRBD1 (6 bases). The CDR3 totals 13 residues. Between the trimmed V and J ends, which lost 9 bases and 5 bases, there was a span of 13 bases. Per the germline V gene, CDR1 is ENHRY and CDR2 is SYGVKD. The CDR3 nucleotides are TGTGCCATTCGGACAGACCTAAATGAAAAACTGTTTTTT. Protein product: CAIRTDLNEKLFF.

The sample holds one count of this clone. The V call is TRBV7-9, the J call TRBJ2-3; D is unresolved. Per germline, CDR1 SEHNR and CDR2 FQNEAQ (reference sequence). V lost 5 bases and J lost 6, with 9 bases in between. The CDR3 loop spans 12 amino acids. DNA of the CDR3: TGTGCCAGCAGCCACCGCTACGATACGCAGTATTTT. It codes for CASSHRYDTQYF.

The gene calls are TRBV7-6 and TRBJ1-4, with D possibly TRBD1 on 6 matching bases. The length of the CDR3 is 15 residues. Germline V gene lookup returns CDR1 SGHVS and CDR2 FNYEAQ. V lost 5 bases, J lost 3 bases, and 13 bases lay in between. The CDR3 DNA is TGTGCCAGCAGCCCAAGGGGGTTGGCTAATGAAAAACTGTTTTTT. This codes for CASSPRGLANEKLFF.

The V gene is TRBV12-2, the J gene TRBJ1-3; TRBD1 is the table's D call, not checked against the DNA. TRBV12-2 is a pseudogene. CDR3 length: 17 residues. Here the CDR3 reads CASRLERDRGSGNTIYF. CDR3 DNA sequence: TGTGCAAGTCGCTTAGAGAGGGACAGGGGCTCTGGAAACACCATATATTTT.

This clone was detected a few times. The chain combines TRBV28 with TRBJ1-5, with D tentatively TRBD1 (6 bases). This CDR3 is 14 amino acids long. Germline V lookup: CDR1 MDHEN, CDR2 SYDVKM. V was clipped by 6 bases and J by 2 bases, with 11 bases between them. CDR3 nucleotides: TGTGCCAGCAGAACAGGGAATGGCAATCAGCCCCAGCATTTT. Translation gives CASRTGNGNQPQHF.

This sequence joins TRBV5-6 and TRBJ2-6; the D gene is possibly TRBD2 (6 bases). The germline gives CDR1 SGHDT, CDR2 YYEEEE. CDR3 length equals 14 residues. The V and J ends lost 4 bases and 1 base respectively, with 6 bases between them. CDR3 DNA sequence: TGTGCCAGCAGCCGGGAGTCTGGGGCCAACGTCCTGACTTTC. Its translation is CASSRESGANVLTF.

The gene calls are TRBV5-1 and TRBJ2-1; D possibly corresponds to TRBD2 (5 bases). Germline V gene sequence: CDR1 SGHRS, CDR2 YFSETQ. V shed 0 bases and J shed 8 bases, with 9 bases lying between them. The CDR3 is 13 residues long. In nucleotides, the CDR3 is TGCGCCAGCAGCTTGGTGGCTAGCTATGAGCAGTTCTTC. Encoded protein: CASSLVASYEQFF.

The J gene is TRBJ1-4, the V gene TRBV2; maybe TRBD1 (5 bases). Germline CDR1 is SNHLY and CDR2 is FYNNEI. V shed 6 bases and J shed 8 bases, with 13 bases lying between them. The CDR3 spans 13 residues. The CDR3 loop is CASSFRGWEKLFF. The DNA of the CDR3 is TGTGCCAGCAGCTTTCGGGGGTGGGAAAAACTGTTTTTT.

The table lists this clone with a count of one. The V and J genes are TRBV6-2 or TRBV6-3 and TRBJ1-1; 9 nucleotides match TRBD1. The CDR3 is 15 residues long. Germline CDR1 is MNHEY and CDR2 is SVGEGT. V lost 1 base, J lost 7 bases, and 7 bases stayed unmatched. The CDR3 sequence: CASSYFPKTGGEAFF. DNA of the CDR3: TGTGCCAGCAGTTACTTTCCTAAGACAGGGGGTGAAGCTTTCTTT.

There are a few counts of this clone. The chain links TRBV4-1 to TRBJ1-1, with D unclear. Trimming stripped 4 bases from V and 4 bases from J, with 10 bases between. Germline V CDR1 and CDR2: MGHRA, YSYEKL. The CDR3 extends over 13 amino acids. The DNA of the CDR3 is TGCGCCAGCAGCCTCCCGACTGGCACTGAAGCTTTCTTT. It specifies CASSLPTGTEAFF.

The chain combines TRBV24-1 with TRBJ2-3; tentatively, D is TRBD1 (7 bases). Trimming stripped 7 bases from V and 4 bases from J, with 23 bases between. CDR1 is KGHDR, CDR2 SFDVKD, per germline. CDR3 length: 17 residues. CDR3 residues: CATRAAAGGQGADTQYF. CDR3 nucleotide sequence: TGTGCCACCAGAGCTGCCGCCGGGGGTCAGGGGGCAGATACGCAGTATTTT.

This chain uses TRBV12-3 or TRBV12-4 with TRBJ2-1, with 9 bases that match TRBD1. Trimming took 8 bases from V and 5 from J; bases not matched to a gene: 4. The length of the CDR3 is 13 residues. The CDR3 DNA reads as TGTGCCAGCTTATGGGACAGGGACAATGAGCAGTTCTTC. Protein: CASLWDRDNEQFF.

The chain recombines TRBV10-1 with TRBJ2-1; D ambiguous. V lost 5 bases and J 7 bases, leaving 9 bases between the germline ends. The CDR3 is 12 residues long. Germline CDR1 WNHNN, CDR2 SYGVQD (reference sequence). The CDR3 sequence: CASSHSYNEQFF. In DNA form, the CDR3 reads TGCGCCAGCAGTCACAGCTATAATGAGCAGTTCTTC.

The rearrangement links TRBV7-9 to TRBJ1-2; the D gene is possibly TRBD1 (5 bases). This CDR3 has 15 amino acids. Germline CDR1 and CDR2: SEHNR and FQNEAQ (reference sequence). Between the trimmed V and J ends, which lost 5 bases and 4 bases, there was a span of 17 bases. CDR3 in amino acids: CASSNAGGGTYGYTF. In nucleotides, the CDR3 is TGTGCCAGCAGCAACGCCGGGGGTGGGACCTATGGCTACACCTTC.

The chain is built from TRBV5-4 and TRBJ2-1, with 11 bases lining up with TRBD1. Trimming at V came to 4 bases and at J to 12 bases, leaving 12 bases not matched to a gene. CDR3 length: 15 residues. CDR1 is SGHNT, CDR2 YYREEE, per germline (reference sequence). In DNA, the CDR3 is TGTGCCAGCAGCCTACGGACAGGGGGCGGTTCGGGGCAGTTCTTC. Protein product: CASSLRTGGGSGQFF.

This clone is a singleton in its sample. The chain couples TRBV20-1 to TRBJ1-5; maybe TRBD1 (5 bases). The CDR3 has 13 residues. V lost 3 bases and J 3 bases, leaving 9 bases between the germline ends. Germline V gives CDR1 DFQATT, CDR2 SNEGSKA (reference sequence). CDR3 sequence: CSASKDTNQPQHF. The CDR3 region has the DNA TGCAGTGCTAGTAAGGACACCAATCAGCCCCAGCATTTT.

The CDR3 bases are TGTGCCAGCAGCTTTAATCCCGGGGGGCAAAATACGCAGTATTTT. It codes for CASSFNPGGQNTQYF. The chain recombines TRBV11-1 with TRBJ2-3, with a possible D match to TRBD2 (7 bases). V was clipped by 3 bases and J by 7 bases, with 17 bases between them. Germline-derived CDR1 and CDR2 are SGHAT and FQDESV (reference sequence). There are 15 residues in the CDR3.

The DNA of the CDR3 is TGTGCCAGCAGCTATAGCGGGGGTGGTGGGGCCAACGTCCTGACTTTC. Translating it yields CASSYSGGGGANVLTF. This chain connects TRBV7-3 to TRBJ2-6, with 9 bases aligning to TRBD2. There are 16 residues in the CDR3. V was pared by 4 bases and J by 3 bases, with 4 bases of the junction left unmatched. The germline CDR1 and CDR2 sequences are SGHTA and FQGTGA.

The gene calls are TRBV19 and TRBJ1-1, with D possibly being TRBD1 (6 bases). The V end lost 6 bases, the J end lost 5 bases, and 19 bases lay between the germline ends. The CDR3 consists of 15 residues. Germline values: CDR1 LNHDA, CDR2 SQIVND (reference sequence). CDR3: CASRPGTRPGTEAFF. The CDR3, as DNA: TGTGCCAGTAGGCCGGGGACACGCCCGGGGACTGAAGCTTTCTTT.

In this sample, this clone turned up once. The chain carries TRBV3-1 (or the pseudogene TRBV3-2) and TRBJ2-1; possibly TRBD1 for D (6 bases). The V end lost 4 bases, the J end lost 5 bases, and 15 bases lay between the germline ends. The CDR3 consists of 15 residues. CDR1 is LGHDT, CDR2 YNNKEL, per germline (reference sequence). CDR3 bases: TGTGCCAGCAGCCTTGGAGTGGGGGCACACAATGAGCAGTTCTTC. This encodes CASSLGVGAHNEQFF.

The chain employs TRBV7-8 and TRBJ2-5; 11 bases match TRBD2. Trimming cost V 1 base and J 5 bases; bases outside gene matches: 6. Germline V lookup: CDR1 SGHVS, CDR2 FQNEAQ. The CDR3 length is 16 residues. The CDR3 reads CASSLDPSGRSETQYF. CDR3 nucleotides: TGTGCCAGCAGCTTAGACCCTAGCGGGAGGTCGGAGACCCAGTACTTC.